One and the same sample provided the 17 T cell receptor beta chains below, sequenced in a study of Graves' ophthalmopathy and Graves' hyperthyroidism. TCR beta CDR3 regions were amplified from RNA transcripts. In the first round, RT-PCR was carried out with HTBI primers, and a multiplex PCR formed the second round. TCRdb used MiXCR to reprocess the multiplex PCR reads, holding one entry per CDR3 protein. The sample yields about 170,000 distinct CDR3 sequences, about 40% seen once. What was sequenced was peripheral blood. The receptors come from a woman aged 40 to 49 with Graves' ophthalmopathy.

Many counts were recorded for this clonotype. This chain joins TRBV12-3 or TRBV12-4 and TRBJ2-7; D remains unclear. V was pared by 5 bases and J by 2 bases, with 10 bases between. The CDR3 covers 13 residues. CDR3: CASSPDGTYEQYF. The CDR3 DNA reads TGTGCCAGCAGTCCGGACGGAACCTACGAGCAGTACTTC.

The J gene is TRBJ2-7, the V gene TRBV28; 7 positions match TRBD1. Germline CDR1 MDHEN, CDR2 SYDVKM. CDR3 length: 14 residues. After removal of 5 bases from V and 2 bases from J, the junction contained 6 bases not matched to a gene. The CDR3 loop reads CASSGWDRAYEQYF. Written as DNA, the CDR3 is TGTGCCAGCAGTGGATGGGACAGAGCCTACGAGCAGTACTTC.

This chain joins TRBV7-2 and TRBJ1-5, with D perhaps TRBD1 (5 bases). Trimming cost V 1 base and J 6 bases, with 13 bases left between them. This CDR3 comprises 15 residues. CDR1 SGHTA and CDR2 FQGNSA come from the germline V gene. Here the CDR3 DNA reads TGTGCCAGCAGCTTAGTAGGAGGGGTGGGTCAGCCCCAGCATTTT. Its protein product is CASSLVGGVGQPQHF.

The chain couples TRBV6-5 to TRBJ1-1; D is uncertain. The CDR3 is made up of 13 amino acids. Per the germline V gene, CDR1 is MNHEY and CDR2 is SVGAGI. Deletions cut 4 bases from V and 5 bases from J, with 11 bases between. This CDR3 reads CASSSLVRTEAFF. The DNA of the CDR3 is TGTGCCAGCAGTTCCCTGGTTCGGACTGAAGCTTTCTTT.

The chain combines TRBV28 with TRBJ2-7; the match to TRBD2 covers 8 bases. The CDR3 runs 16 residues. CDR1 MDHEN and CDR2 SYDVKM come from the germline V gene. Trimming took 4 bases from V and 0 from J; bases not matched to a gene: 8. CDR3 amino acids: CASSSPGRAFSYEQYF. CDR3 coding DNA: TGTGCCAGCAGTTCCCCCGGGAGGGCTTTCTCCTACGAGCAGTACTTC.

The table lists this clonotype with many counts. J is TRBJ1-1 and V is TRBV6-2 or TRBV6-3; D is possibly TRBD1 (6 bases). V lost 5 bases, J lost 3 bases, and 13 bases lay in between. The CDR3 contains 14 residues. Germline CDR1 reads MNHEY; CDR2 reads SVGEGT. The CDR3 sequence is CASSSTGRHTEAFF. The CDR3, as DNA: TGTGCCAGCAGTAGCACAGGGAGACACACTGAAGCTTTCTTT.

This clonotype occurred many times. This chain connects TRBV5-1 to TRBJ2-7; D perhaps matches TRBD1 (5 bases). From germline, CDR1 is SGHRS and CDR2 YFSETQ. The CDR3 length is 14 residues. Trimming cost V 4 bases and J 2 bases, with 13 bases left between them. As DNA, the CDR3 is TGCGCCAGCAGCCTCGATACAGGCCCCTACGAGCAGTACTTC. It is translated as CASSLDTGPYEQYF.

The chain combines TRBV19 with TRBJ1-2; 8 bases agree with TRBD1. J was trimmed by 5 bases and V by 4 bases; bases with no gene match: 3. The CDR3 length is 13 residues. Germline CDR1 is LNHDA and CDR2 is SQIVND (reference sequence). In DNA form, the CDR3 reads TGTGCCAGTAGTACGTGGACAGGGTATGGCTACACCTTC. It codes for CASSTWTGYGYTF.

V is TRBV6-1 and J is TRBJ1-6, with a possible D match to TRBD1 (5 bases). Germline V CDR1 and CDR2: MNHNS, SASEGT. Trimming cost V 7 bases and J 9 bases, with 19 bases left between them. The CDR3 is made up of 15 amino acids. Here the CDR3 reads CASTRSRDGSSPLHF. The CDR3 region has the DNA TGTGCCAGCACCCGAAGCCGGGACGGAAGTTCACCCCTCCACTTT.

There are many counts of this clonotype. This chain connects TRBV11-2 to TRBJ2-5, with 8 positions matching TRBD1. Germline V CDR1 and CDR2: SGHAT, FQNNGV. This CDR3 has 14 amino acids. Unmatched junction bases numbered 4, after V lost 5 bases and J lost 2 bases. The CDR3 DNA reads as TGTGCCAGCAGCCCCAGGGGGCTACAAGAGACCCAGTACTTC. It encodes CASSPRGLQETQYF. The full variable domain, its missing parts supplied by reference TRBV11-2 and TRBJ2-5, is EAGVAQSPRYKIIEKRQSVAFWCNPISGHATLYWYQQILGQGPKLLIQFQNNGVVDDSQLPKDRFSAERLKGVDSTLKIQPAKLEDSAVYLCASSPRGLQETQYFGPGTRLLVL.

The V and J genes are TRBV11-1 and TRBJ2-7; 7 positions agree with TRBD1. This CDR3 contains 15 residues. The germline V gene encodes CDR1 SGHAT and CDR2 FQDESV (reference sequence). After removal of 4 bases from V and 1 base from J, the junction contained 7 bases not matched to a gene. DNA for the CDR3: TGTGCCAGCAGCTGGGGTACAGGGGCGTCCTACGAGCAGTACTTC. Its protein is CASSWGTGASYEQYF.

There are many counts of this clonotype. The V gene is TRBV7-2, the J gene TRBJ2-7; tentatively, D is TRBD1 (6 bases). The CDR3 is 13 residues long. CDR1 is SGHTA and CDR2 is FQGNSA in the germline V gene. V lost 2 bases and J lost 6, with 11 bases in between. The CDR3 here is CASSLQGQREQYF. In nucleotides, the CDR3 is TGTGCCAGCAGCTTACAGGGGCAGCGCGAGCAGTACTTC.

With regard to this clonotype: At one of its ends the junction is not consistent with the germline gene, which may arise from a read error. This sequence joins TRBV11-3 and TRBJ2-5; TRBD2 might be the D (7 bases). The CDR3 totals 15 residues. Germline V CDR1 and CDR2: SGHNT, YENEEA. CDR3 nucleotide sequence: TGCGCCAGCAGCCTGGCCCGGGGGGCCGGGGAGACCCAGTACTTC. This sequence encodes CASSLARGAGETQYF.

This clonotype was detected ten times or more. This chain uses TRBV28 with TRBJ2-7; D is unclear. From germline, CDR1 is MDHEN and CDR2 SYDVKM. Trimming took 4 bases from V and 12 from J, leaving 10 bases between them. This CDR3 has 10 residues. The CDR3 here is CASSSDAAYF. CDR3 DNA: TGTGCCAGCAGTTCTGACGCGGCGTACTTC.

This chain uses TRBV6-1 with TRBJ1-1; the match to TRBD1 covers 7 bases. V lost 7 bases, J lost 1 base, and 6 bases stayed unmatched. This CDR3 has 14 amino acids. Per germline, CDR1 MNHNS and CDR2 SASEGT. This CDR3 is CASNPGQENTEAFF. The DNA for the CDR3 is TGTGCCAGCAACCCCGGACAGGAGAACACTGAAGCTTTCTTT.

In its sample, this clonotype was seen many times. CDR3: CASSYYLDNTYEQYF. CDR3 coding DNA: TGTGCCAGCAGTTACTATTTGGACAACACCTACGAGCAGTACTTC. The rearrangement uses TRBV6-2 or TRBV6-3 and TRBJ2-7, with a weak D call TRBD1 (5 bases). Germline V gene sequence: CDR1 MNHEY, CDR2 SVGEGT. The CDR3 sequence is 15 residues long. Trimming removed 1 base at V and 2 bases at J, with 12 bases between.

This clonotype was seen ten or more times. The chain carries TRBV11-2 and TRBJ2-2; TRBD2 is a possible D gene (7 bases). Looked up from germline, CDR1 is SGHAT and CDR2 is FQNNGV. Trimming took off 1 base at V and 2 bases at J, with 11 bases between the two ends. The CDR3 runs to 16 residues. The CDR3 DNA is TGTGCCAGCAGCTTAGTGGGGGGGGCTAACACCGGGGAGCTGTTTTTT. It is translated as CASSLVGGANTGELFF.